The 22 T cell receptor beta chains in this list originate from one sample, sequenced in a study of T cells in Graves' hyperthyroidism and ophthalmopathy. Researchers amplified the TCR beta CDR3 regions from RNA transcripts. Researchers ran a first-round RT-PCR on the TCR CDR3 using the HTBI primer set. TCRdb independently ran MiXCR on the multiplex PCR reads; one entry per CDR3 protein. The sample consists of some 620,000 distinct CDR3 sequences, 16% of them appearing once. Sequenced material: blood. The receptors were sampled from a woman in her twenties or thirties with Graves' hyperthyroidism.

The rearrangement links TRBV20-1 to TRBJ2-3; TRBD2 matches 12 bases. CDR3 length: 16 residues. After removal of 5 bases from V and 0 bases from J, the junction contained 6 bases not matched to a gene. Germline loops: CDR1 DFQATT, CDR2 SNEGSKA (reference sequence). In DNA, the CDR3 is TGCAGTGCTGGGACTAGCGGGCCTACTAGCACAGATACGCAGTATTTT. It translates to CSAGTSGPTSTDTQYF.

The table lists this clonotype with many counts. This chain links TRBV12-3 or TRBV12-4 with TRBJ1-4; D not certain. The CDR3 loop spans 13 amino acids. Trimming pared 3 bases from V and 7 bases from J, leaving 9 bases between. CDR3 bases: TGTGCCAGCAGTTTCGGGGTTGGTGAAAAACTGTTTTTT. This gives the protein CASSFGVGEKLFF.

This clonotype was detected ten times or more. This sequence joins TRBV11-3 and TRBJ2-1; TRBD2 matches 8 bases. This CDR3 contains 13 residues. CDR1 and CDR2 from the germline V gene are SGHNT and YENEEA. The ends lost 5 bases at V and 8 bases at J; junction bases unmatched: 5. The CDR3 nucleotides are TGTGCCAGCAGCCACCTCGGGGGGGATGAGCAGTTCTTC. It encodes CASSHLGGDEQFF.

This chain joins TRBV12-3 or TRBV12-4 and TRBJ1-6, with D possibly TRBD1 on 6 matching bases. The CDR3 sequence is 14 residues long. V was clipped by 3 bases and J by 9 bases, with 12 bases between them. The CDR3 region is CASSLWGAGSPLHF. CDR3 bases: TGTGCCAGCAGTTTGTGGGGGGCAGGTTCACCCCTCCACTTT.

The V call is TRBV11-2, the J call TRBJ1-4; tentatively, D is TRBD1 (5 bases). CDR1 SGHAT and CDR2 FQNNGV come from the germline V gene. The V and J ends lost 5 bases and 8 bases respectively, with 18 bases between them. The CDR3 sequence is 15 residues long. The CDR3 region has the DNA TGTGCCAGCAGCCCGGGGGAGGGGACGCCAGAAAAACTGTTTTTT. Its protein product is CASSPGEGTPEKLFF.

The chain combines TRBV12-3 or TRBV12-4 with TRBJ2-5; 10 nucleotides align to TRBD2. V lost 5 bases and J lost 6; bases outside the gene matches: 6. CDR3 size: 14 residues. As DNA, the CDR3 is TGTGCCAGCAGTGCCCTAGCGGGAGTACAGACCCAGTACTTC. Translation: CASSALAGVQTQYF.

This clonotype was seen many times. The V gene is TRBV20-1, the J gene TRBJ1-1; 9 nucleotides align to TRBD1. J was trimmed by 3 bases and V by 5 bases; bases with no gene match: 10. CDR3 length: 15 amino acids. The germline V gene encodes CDR1 DFQATT and CDR2 SNEGSKA (reference sequence). In nucleotides, the CDR3 is TGCAGTGCTCTCTACGGGACAGGGTTGGACACTGAAGCTTTCTTT. Residues: CSALYGTGLDTEAFF.

This clonotype was recorded at least ten times. The chain has TRBV10-3 and TRBJ2-7; D might be TRBD2 (5 bases). CDR3 length: 15 amino acids. V was cut by 4 bases and J by 1 base, with 14 bases left in between. Germline V gene sequence: CDR1 ENHRY, CDR2 SYGVKD. The CDR3 coding sequence is TGTGCCATCAGTGTCCGGGAAGTGGGGTCCTACGAGCAGTACTTC. It specifies CAISVREVGSYEQYF.

This sequence joins TRBV6-1 and TRBJ2-3; perhaps TRBD2 as D (5 bases). Germline V gives CDR1 MNHNS, CDR2 SASEGT. V lost 5 bases and J lost 6, with 12 bases in between. This CDR3 region has 13 residues. The CDR3 sequence: CASSKEERDTQYF. DNA of the CDR3: TGTGCCAGCAGTAAGGAGGAAAGGGATACGCAGTATTTT.

This clonotype was counted between two and nine times. The V gene is TRBV6-2 or TRBV6-3, the J gene TRBJ2-7; the match to TRBD2 covers 10 bases. The CDR3 covers 15 residues. The germline V gene has CDR1 MNHEY and CDR2 SVGEGT. J lost 6 bases, V lost 6 bases, and 11 bases had no gene match. This CDR3 reads CASRDWASGSGEQYF. The CDR3, as DNA: TGTGCCAGCAGGGATTGGGCTAGCGGGAGCGGCGAGCAGTACTTC.

This clonotype was seen only a few times. The chain carries TRBV28 and TRBJ2-7, with TRBD1 matching over 7 bases. Germline CDR1 reads MDHEN; CDR2 reads SYDVKM. The V gene end was trimmed by 6 bases and the J gene end by 0 bases; junction bases not matched to a gene: 8. This CDR3 contains 15 residues. CDR3 DNA: TGTGCCAGCAGCCACGGGACAGTTAGCTCCTACGAGCAGTACTTC. This encodes CASSHGTVSSYEQYF.

This chain connects TRBV14 to TRBJ2-7; 13 nucleotides agree with TRBD2. CDR1 is SGHDN and CDR2 is FVKESK in the germline V gene. The V gene end was trimmed by 3 bases and the J gene end by 2 bases; junction bases not matched to a gene: 4. The CDR3 runs to 16 residues. CDR3: CASSHLLAGGPYEQYF. DNA of the CDR3: TGTGCCAGCAGCCACTTACTAGCGGGAGGGCCCTACGAGCAGTACTTC.

This clonotype came up a few times. The gene calls are TRBV7-9 and TRBJ1-2; possible D gene TRBD1, 6 bases. Germline-derived CDR1 and CDR2 are SEHNR and FQNEAQ (reference sequence). V shed 4 bases and J shed 6 bases, with 18 bases lying between them. The CDR3 spans 15 residues. The CDR3 sequence: CASSSPTGPPDGYTF. CDR3 in DNA: TGTGCCAGCAGCTCGCCGACAGGTCCCCCGGATGGCTACACCTTC.

This chain joins TRBV20-1 and TRBJ1-3; D gene ambiguous. Germline-derived CDR1 and CDR2 are DFQATT and SNEGSKA (reference sequence). Deletions cut 3 bases from V and 0 bases from J, with 9 bases between. The CDR3 covers 14 residues. The CDR3 region has the DNA TGCAGTGCTAGTTTCAGGAGCTCTGGAAACACCATATATTTT. As protein: CSASFRSSGNTIYF.

A note on this clonotype: A much larger clone is a single base away; this may be a read error. The gene calls are TRBV12-3 or TRBV12-4 and TRBJ2-5; 11 bases agree with TRBD2. This CDR3 is built from 15 residues. The CDR3 nucleotides are TGTGCCTGCAGTTTAGCGGGAGGGGACCAAGAGACCCAGTACTTC. Translation: CACSLAGGDQETQYF.

This clonotype was counted ten times or more. The rearrangement joins TRBV6-1 to TRBJ2-3, with 7 bases fitting TRBD2. Germline loops: CDR1 MNHNS, CDR2 SASEGT. V was pared by 6 bases and J by 6 bases, with 15 bases of the junction left unmatched. This CDR3 has 16 residues. The CDR3 DNA reads TGTGCCAGCAGCCTAATACCGACTAGCCCCTGGGATACGCAGTATTTT. Its protein product is CASSLIPTSPWDTQYF.

Comment on this clonotype: A single base separates this from a much larger clone, so it may be a read error. CDR3 region: CASELTGSYEQYF. CDR3 bases: TGCGCCAGCGAGCTCACAGGGTCCTACGAGCAGTACTTC. This chain joins TRBV5-1 and TRBJ2-7, with D possibly matching TRBD1 (6 bases). Germline-derived CDR1 and CDR2 are SGHRS and YFSETQ. The CDR3 runs 13 residues. V was pared by 7 bases and J by 1 base, with 12 bases between.

The table lists this clonotype with many counts. The chain combines TRBV27 with TRBJ1-2; 7 nucleotides line up with TRBD1. Germline CDR1 reads MNHEY; CDR2 reads SMNVEV (reference sequence). The V gene end was trimmed by 1 base and the J gene end by 3 bases; junction bases not matched to a gene: 8. CDR3 length: 16 amino acids. The CDR3 region is CASSLYPQGGDYGYTF. DNA for the CDR3: TGTGCCAGCAGTTTATATCCCCAGGGGGGGGACTATGGCTACACCTTC.

The genes are TRBV2 and TRBJ2-3, with 13 bases lining up with TRBD2. Per the germline V gene, CDR1 is SNHLY and CDR2 is FYNNEI. J lost 3 bases, V lost 6 bases, and 3 bases had no gene match. CDR3 length: 15 amino acids. CDR3 amino acids: CASRGLAGSTDTQYF. In DNA, the CDR3 is TGTGCCAGCAGGGGACTAGCGGGATCTACAGATACGCAGTATTTT.

This clonotype has at least ten counts. The gene calls are TRBV6-1 and TRBJ2-5; 8 nucleotides agree with TRBD2. Trimming took 8 bases from V and 4 from J; bases not matched to a gene: 9. CDR1 and CDR2 from the germline V gene are MNHNS and SASEGT. The CDR3 contains 14 residues. As DNA, the CDR3 is TGTGCCAGCGCGGGGGGAGAGGTAGGAGAGACCCAGTACTTC. It yields the protein CASAGGEVGETQYF.

In its sample, this clonotype was seen once. One end of the junction varies from germline; a read error may be responsible. V and J are TRBV28 and TRBJ2-7; the D gene is possibly TRBD1 (5 bases). Germline V gene sequence: CDR1 MDHEN, CDR2 SYDVKM. The CDR3 extends over 15 amino acids. Here the CDR3 reads CASSFSNALGVPSPF. The CDR3 nucleotides read TGTGCCAGCAGTTTTTCAAACGCGCTAGGGGTCCCCTCTCCCTTC.

This clonotype was found many times. The V call is TRBV6-1, the J call TRBJ2-7; 7 bases agree with TRBD1. The CDR3 runs to 19 residues. J was trimmed by 3 bases and V by 6 bases; bases with no gene match: 23. The germline V gene encodes CDR1 MNHNS and CDR2 SASEGT. The CDR3 reads CASSNRGRPGPSAYYEQYF. The CDR3 region has the DNA TGTGCCAGCAGCAACAGGGGCCGCCCAGGCCCCTCGGCTTACTACGAGCAGTACTTC.